The 18 T cell receptor beta chains below come from one sample, sequenced in a study of T cell responses to AZD1222 COVID-19 vaccine. Measured with immunoSEQ multiplex PCR; TCRdb has only the in-frame clones, and not every one. The sample consists of approximately 190,000 clones, approximately 94% of them appearing once. The specimen comprised peripheral blood, sampled 28 days after the second dose of the MenACWY control vaccine. These receptors were obtained from an adult who received the MenACWY meningococcal vaccine as a control.

The genes are TRBV6-6 and TRBJ1-5; D is unresolved. Deletions cut 6 bases from V and 7 bases from J, with 19 bases between. CDR3 size: 15 residues. Germline CDR1 reads MNHNY; CDR2 reads SVGAGI (reference sequence). CDR3 nucleotides: TGTGCCAGCAGCTTCGCCATGCGGGGAAGGCAGCCCCAGCATTTT. Translating gives CASSFAMRGRQPQHF.

The chain employs TRBV7-9 and TRBJ2-1; TRBD2 agrees at 8 bases. Germline CDR1 SEHNR, CDR2 FQNEAQ (reference sequence). The CDR3 runs 14 residues. Trimming took 4 bases from V and 6 from J; bases not matched to a gene: 5. The CDR3 nucleotides are TGTGCCAGCAGCTCGTCGACTAGCGCCAATGAGCAGTTCTTC. Translated: CASSSSTSANEQFF.

J is TRBJ1-2 and V is TRBV20-1, with D possibly being TRBD1 (5 bases). CDR1 is DFQATT, CDR2 SNEGSKA, per germline (reference sequence). The CDR3 runs 10 residues. V dropped 2 bases and J dropped 7 bases, with 5 bases sitting between them. The CDR3 DNA reads TGCAGTGCTAGAACAGGTGGCTACACCTTC. Protein product: CSARTGGYTF.

The chain uses TRBV13 and TRBJ1-5; the D gene is possibly TRBD1 (6 bases). The CDR3 runs to 15 residues. Trimming pared 5 bases from V and 4 bases from J, leaving 15 bases between. The germline V gene has CDR1 PRHDT and CDR2 FYEKMQ (reference sequence). The DNA for the CDR3 is TGTGCCAGCAGCAACCGACAGGAGCCAAATCAGCCCCAGCATTTT. Translation: CASSNRQEPNQPQHF.

The genes are TRBV6-2 or TRBV6-3 and TRBJ2-7, with 7 bases identical to TRBD2. Germline CDR1 and CDR2: MNHEY and SVGEGT. V lost 2 bases, J lost 3 bases, and 4 bases stayed unmatched. CDR3 size: 14 residues. DNA for the CDR3: TGTGCCAGCAGTTACGAAGCGGGGCTCTACGAGCAGTACTTC. It yields the protein CASSYEAGLYEQYF.

V gene TRBV24-1 combines with J gene TRBJ2-1, with a tentative D call TRBD1 (6 bases). Trimming left V 1 base short and J 7 bases short, with 13 bases between. CDR1 is KGHDR, CDR2 SFDVKD, per germline. This CDR3 is built from 15 residues. CDR3 sequence: CATSDLGGIRNEQFF. CDR3 sequence (DNA): TGTGCCACCAGTGATTTAGGGGGAATAAGGAATGAGCAGTTCTTC.

The chain joins TRBV29-1 to TRBJ2-3, with a tentative D call TRBD2 (6 bases). Germline loops: CDR1 SQVTM, CDR2 ANQGSEA. Trimming removed 7 bases at V and 6 bases at J, with 23 bases between. There are 15 residues in the CDR3. CDR3 residues: CSAELDYGGPDTQYF. CDR3 DNA: TGCAGCGCCGAACTGGACTACGGAGGCCCGGATACGCAGTATTTT.

This chain connects TRBV27 to TRBJ2-7, with 12 bases lining up with TRBD1. Trimming took 7 bases from V and 3 from J; bases not matched to a gene: 10. There are 16 residues in the CDR3. Germline CDR1 and CDR2: MNHEY and SMNVEV (reference sequence). The CDR3 DNA reads as TGTGCCAGCATGGCGCCGGGACAGGGGGCGTTCTACGAGCAGTACTTC. This translates into CASMAPGQGAFYEQYF.

J is TRBJ1-2 and V is TRBV7-9, with 7 positions matching TRBD1. The CDR3 consists of 13 residues. Germline loops: CDR1 SEHNR, CDR2 FQNEAQ (reference sequence). The V and J ends lost 5 bases and 4 bases, in that order; junction bases with no gene match: 4. CDR3 in amino acids: CASSPRDSYGYTF. CDR3 nucleotide sequence: TGTGCCAGCAGCCCGCGGGACAGCTATGGCTACACCTTC.

The CDR3 spells CATSPEYTDTQYF. The CDR3 nucleotides are TGTGCCACCAGTCCTGAGTACACAGATACGCAGTATTTT. V and J are TRBV24-1 and TRBJ2-3; D not certain. This CDR3 contains 13 residues. CDR1 is KGHDR and CDR2 is SFDVKD in the germline V gene. Trimming removed 6 bases from V and 2 bases from J, with 8 bases in between.

The genes are TRBV7-8 and TRBJ1-6; D possibly corresponds to TRBD1 (6 bases). This CDR3 contains 16 residues. V was clipped by 0 bases and J by 9 bases, with 15 bases between them. In germline, CDR1 is SGHVS, CDR2 FQNEAQ. CDR3 nucleotide sequence: TGTGCCAGCAGCTTAGCGCGGACAGTTCCCTTTTCACCCCTCCACTTT. Translating gives CASSLARTVPFSPLHF.

This chain joins TRBV7-2 and TRBJ2-3; 14 bases are a match to TRBD2. This CDR3 is 16 amino acids long. The germline gives CDR1 SGHTA, CDR2 FQGNSA. V lost 5 bases to trimming and J lost 4 bases; unmatched junction nucleotides: 5. The CDR3 sequence is CASSPLGLAGADTQYF. Written as DNA, the CDR3 is TGTGCCAGCAGCCCCCTGGGACTAGCGGGAGCAGATACGCAGTATTTT.

This clone has only one observation. The V gene is TRBV27, the J gene TRBJ1-1, with 8 nucleotides matching TRBD1. The trim removed 6 bases at V and 1 base at J, leaving 7 bases unmatched. Germline V gene data show CDR1 as MNHEY and CDR2 as SMNVEV (reference sequence). The CDR3 totals 15 residues. The CDR3 spells CASSWTGSGNTEAFF. In DNA, the CDR3 is TGTGCCAGCAGCTGGACAGGGAGCGGGAACACTGAAGCTTTCTTT.

The V gene is TRBV5-8, the J gene TRBJ2-7; D uncertain. CDR1 is SGHTS and CDR2 is YDEGEE in the germline V gene. Between the trimmed V and J ends, which lost 5 bases and 0 bases, there was a span of 12 bases. The length of the CDR3 is 14 residues. CDR3 sequence reads: CASSSSRSSYEQYF. CDR3 sequence (DNA): TGTGCCAGCAGTTCGAGCAGGAGCTCCTACGAGCAGTACTTC.

This sequence joins TRBV15 and TRBJ2-6; D call uncertain. The CDR3 totals 17 residues. V shed 3 bases and J shed 1 base, with 13 bases lying between them. CDR1 and CDR2 from the germline V gene are LNHNV and YYDKDF (reference sequence). The CDR3 loop reads CATSRDPGASGANVLTF. The DNA of the CDR3 is TGTGCCACCAGCAGGGACCCCGGAGCGTCTGGGGCCAACGTCCTGACTTTC. The full variable domain, its missing parts supplied by reference TRBV15 and TRBJ2-6, is DAMVIQNPRYQVTQFGKPVTLSCSQTLNHNVMYWYQQKSSQAPKLLFHYYDKDFNNEADTPDNFQSRRPNTSFCFLDIRSPGLGDTAMYLCATSRDPGASGANVLTFGAGSRLTVL.

The J gene is TRBJ1-5, the V gene TRBV9, with D tentatively TRBD1 (5 bases). Trimming shortened V by 0 bases and J by 0 bases, and 7 bases separated the two germline ends. Germline lookup yields CDR1 SGDLS and CDR2 YYNGEE. This CDR3 comprises 15 residues. CDR3 protein: CASSVGQYSNQPQHF. Written as DNA, the CDR3 is TGTGCCAGCAGCGTAGGACAGTATAGCAATCAGCCCCAGCATTTT.

The V call is TRBV20-1, the J call TRBJ2-7; the D is unclear. V was cut by 3 bases and J by 0 bases, with 6 bases left in between. CDR3 length equals 12 residues. Germline CDR1 reads DFQATT; CDR2 reads SNEGSKA (reference sequence). This CDR3 is CSASGPSYEQYF. In nucleotides, the CDR3 is TGCAGTGCTAGTGGACCCTCCTACGAGCAGTACTTC.

The chain uses TRBV24-1 and TRBJ1-2; D is uncertain. Between the trimmed V and J ends, which lost 8 bases and 8 bases, there was a span of 14 bases. The length of the CDR3 is 12 residues. The V gene's germline CDR1 is KGHDR and CDR2 SFDVKD. The DNA for the CDR3 is TGTGCCACCATTGGCAGGAAGGTAGGCTACACCTTC. Residues: CATIGRKVGYTF.